Sequencing of this T cell receptor beta chain was carried out in a study of blood T cells in healthy people across ages. The second PCR ran 7 to 11 cycles with a sample-barcoded 5' primer and J-beta primers. TCRdb called the 5' RACE reads again in MiXCR, with one record for every CDR3 protein. The sample holds some 1.8 million distinct CDR3 sequences, 39% seen once. This clonotype was detected a few times. Its antigen is still unknown. This CDR3 is built from 16 residues. Germline V gene data show CDR1 as DFQATT and CDR2 as SNEGSKA (reference sequence). V was clipped by 3 bases and J by 2 bases, with 19 bases between them. Study-level results: Older individuals had lower TCR beta diversity per million T cells (the decline was roughly linear).

Whenever a sample was processed, at least 6 million PBMCs were isolated. The chain has TRBV20-1 and TRBJ2-5, with D perhaps TRBD1 or TRBD2 (6 bases each). The TCR was taken from a human donor in good health. Sample: blood. In nucleotides, the CDR3 is TGCAGTGCTAGCGGAGGACATGGAGGGGGACAAGAGACCCAGTACTTC. It specifies CSASGGHGGGQETQYF.